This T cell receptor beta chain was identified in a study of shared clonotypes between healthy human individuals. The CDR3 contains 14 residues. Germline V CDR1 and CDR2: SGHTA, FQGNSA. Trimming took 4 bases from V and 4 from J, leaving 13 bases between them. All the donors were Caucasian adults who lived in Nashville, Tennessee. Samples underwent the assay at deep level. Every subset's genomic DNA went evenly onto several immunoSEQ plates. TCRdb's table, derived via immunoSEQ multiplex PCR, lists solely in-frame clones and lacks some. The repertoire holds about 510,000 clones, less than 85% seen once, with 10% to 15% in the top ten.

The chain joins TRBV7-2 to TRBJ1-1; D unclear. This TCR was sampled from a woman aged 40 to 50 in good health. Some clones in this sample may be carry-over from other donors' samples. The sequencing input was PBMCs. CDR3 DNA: TGTGCCAGCAGCTCCCCCCCATTTAGCACTGAAGCTTTCTTT. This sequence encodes CASSSPPFSTEAFF.